Included here is one T cell receptor beta chain sequence, with context. Single viable CD3+CD4+CD8-CD45RO+ cells were sorted as the memory CD4+ T cells. TCRdb's copy holds only in-frame clones and misses some; the assay was immunoSEQ multiplex PCR. The sample yields 65,000 to 95,000 clones, around 80% seen once. These data belong to a study of memory CD4+ T cells and cytomegalovirus serostatus. The V and J ends lost 1 base and 8 bases respectively, with 11 bases between them. This CDR3 is 13 amino acids long. From germline, CDR1 is ENHRY and CDR2 SYGVKD. The gene calls are TRBV10-3 and TRBJ1-2; D is undetermined. The clonotype was recovered from an adult in good health and CMV-seronegative. Sequenced input: memory CD4+ T cells from blood. CDR3 protein: CAISEWDEEGYTF. The CDR3 DNA is TGTGCCATCAGTGAGTGGGATGAGGAAGGCTACACCTTC.